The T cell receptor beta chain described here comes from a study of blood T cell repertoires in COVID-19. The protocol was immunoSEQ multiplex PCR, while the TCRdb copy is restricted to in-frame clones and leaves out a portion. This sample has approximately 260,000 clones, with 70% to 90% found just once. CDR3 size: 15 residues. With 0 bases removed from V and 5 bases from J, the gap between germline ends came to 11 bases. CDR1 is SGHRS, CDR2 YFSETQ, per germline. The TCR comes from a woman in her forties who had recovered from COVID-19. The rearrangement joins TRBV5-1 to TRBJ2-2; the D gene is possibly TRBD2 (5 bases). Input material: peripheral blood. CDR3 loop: CASSLGTSRTGELFF. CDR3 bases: TGCGCCAGCAGCTTGGGGACTTCGAGGACCGGGGAGCTGTTTTTT.